This entry features one T cell receptor beta chain sequence. Per the study methods: Amplification with reference gene primers provided the estimates of nucleated cell counts. Generated by immunoSEQ multiplex PCR, the TCRdb table keeps only in-frame clones and is missing some. V and J calls and clone size are copied from that table; D and trimming were computed from the DNA. The repertoire holds about 360,000 clones, with 70% to 90% as singletons. The data stem from a study of blood T cell repertoires in COVID-19. Study in general: In each case, the material was cDNA or gDNA derived from T cells, B-cell-depleted T cells, or PBMCs.

The length of the CDR3 is 17 residues. Trimming left V 0 bases short and J 4 bases short, with 18 bases between. Looked up from germline, CDR1 is LNHNV and CDR2 is YYDKDF (reference sequence). Source material: peripheral blood. The chain is built from TRBV15 and TRBJ1-2; D might be TRBD1 (5 bases). This receptor was identified in a human donor in a cohort sampled during active COVID-19. The CDR3 spells CATSRDRAPSMVYGYTF. DNA of the CDR3: TGTGCCACCAGCAGAGACAGGGCACCGTCTATGGTCTATGGCTACACCTTC.